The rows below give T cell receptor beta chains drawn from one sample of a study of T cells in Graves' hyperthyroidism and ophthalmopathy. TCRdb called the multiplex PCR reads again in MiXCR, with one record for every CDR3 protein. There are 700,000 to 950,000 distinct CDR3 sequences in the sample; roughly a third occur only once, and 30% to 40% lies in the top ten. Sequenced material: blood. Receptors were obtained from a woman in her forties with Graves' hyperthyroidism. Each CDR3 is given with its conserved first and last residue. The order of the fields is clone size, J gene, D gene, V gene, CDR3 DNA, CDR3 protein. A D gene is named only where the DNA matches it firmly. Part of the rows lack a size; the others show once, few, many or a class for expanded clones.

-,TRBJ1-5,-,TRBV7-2,TGTGCCAGCAGCTTGGCCGGGCAGGGATTAAGCCAGCCCCAGCATTTT,CASSLAGQGLSQPQHF
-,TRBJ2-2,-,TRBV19,TGTGCCAGTAGTATCCAGGGGTTCACCGGGGAGCTGTTTTTT,CASSIQGFTGELFF
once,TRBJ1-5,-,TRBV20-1,TGCAGTGCTAACGATGCCGGGCGGAGGGAGGGAGTGAATAGCAATCAGCCCCAGCATTTT,CSANDAGRREGVNSNQPQHF
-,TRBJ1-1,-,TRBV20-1,TGCAGTGCTAAGGAGGCGCAGAGGGTGAACACTGAAGCTTTCTTT,CSAKEAQRVNTEAFF
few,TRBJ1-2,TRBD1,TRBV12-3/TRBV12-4,TGTGCCAGCAGTTTGGAGACAGGGCCCTATGGCTACACCTTC,CASSLETGPYGYTF
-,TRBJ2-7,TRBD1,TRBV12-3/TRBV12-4,TGTGCCAGCAGTTCCGGGACAGGGGACCACGAGCAGTACTTC,CASSSGTGDHEQYF
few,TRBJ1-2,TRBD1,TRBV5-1,TGCGCCAGCAGCTGGACAGGGATTAGTGGCTACACCTTC,CASSWTGISGYTF
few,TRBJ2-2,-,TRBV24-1,TGTGCCACCAGTGTTGGGGGCGGGACCGGGGAGCTGTTTTTT,CATSVGGGTGELFF
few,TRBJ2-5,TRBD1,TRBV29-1,TGCAGCCTTGACAGGGATGGGACCCAGTACTTC,CSLDRDGTQYF
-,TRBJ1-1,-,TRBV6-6,TGTGCCGGCAAGGAGGGACACCTGAACACTGAAGCTTTCTTT,CAGKEGHLNTEAFF
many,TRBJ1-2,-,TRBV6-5,TGTGCCAGCACCTCCGGACGGGATTATGGCTACACCTTC,CASTSGRDYGYTF
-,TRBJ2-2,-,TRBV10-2,TGTGCCATCAGGGAGGAGGACAGCGGGGAGCTGTTTTTT,CAIREEDSGELFF
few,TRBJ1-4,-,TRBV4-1,TGCGCCAGCAGCCAAGATAATGCGGGTGTGACTAATGAAAAACTGTTTTTT,CASSQDNAGVTNEKLFF
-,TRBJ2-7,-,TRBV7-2,TGTGCCAGCAGCTTAGTGGGGCAGCTCCCCGAGCAGTACTTC,CASSLVGQLPEQYF
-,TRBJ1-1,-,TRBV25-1,TGTGCCAGCTCGCCGTTTGATACAGGTCCTGAAGCTTTCTTT,CASSPFDTGPEAFF
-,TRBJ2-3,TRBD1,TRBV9,TGTGCCATCAGTGAGCACGGGACAGGGGGACTCACAGATACGCAGTATTTT,CAISEHGTGGLTDTQYF
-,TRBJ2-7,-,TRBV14,TGTGCCAGCAGCCAAGTCACTGGGACCCTTGCTTACGAGCAGTACTTC,CASSQVTGTLAYEQYF
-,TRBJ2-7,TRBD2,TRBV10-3,TGTGCCACCTCAGGACTAGCGGACTCATACGAGCAGTACTTC,CATSGLADSYEQYF
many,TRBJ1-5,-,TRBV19,TGTGCCAGCTTTGAAGGTAGGGGAGGCAATCAGCCCCAGCATTTT,CASFEGRGGNQPQHF
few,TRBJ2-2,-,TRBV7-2,TGTGCCAGCAGCTTAGTCGGTGGGGCCGGGGAGCTGTTTTTT,CASSLVGGAGELFF
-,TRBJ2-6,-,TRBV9,TGTGCCAGCAGCTCAGAGGGTATACGCTCTGGGGCCAACGTCCTGACTTTC,CASSSEGIRSGANVLTF
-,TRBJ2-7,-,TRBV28,TGTGCCAGCGGGACGGATAACGCCTACGAGCAGTACTTC,CASGTDNAYEQYF
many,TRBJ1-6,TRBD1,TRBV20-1,TGCAGTGGGGTACAGGGGTCGGTAGGGTCACCCCTCCACTTT,CSGVQGSVGSPLHF
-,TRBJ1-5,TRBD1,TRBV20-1,TGCAGTGCTGGGGACCCGGGACAGTTATATAGCAATCAGCCCCAGCATTTT,CSAGDPGQLYSNQPQHF
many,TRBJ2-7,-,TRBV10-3,TGTGCCATCAGTGTGGGACCTAGGAGCTCCTACGAGCAGTACTTC,CAISVGPRSSYEQYF
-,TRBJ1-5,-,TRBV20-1,TGCAGTGCCCCACCGAGGGGAGGGCGCAATCAGCCCCAGCATTTT,CSAPPRGGRNQPQHF
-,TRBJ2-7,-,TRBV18,TGTGCCAGCTCACCAGCAAGCGGCGAGCAGTACTTC,CASSPASGEQYF
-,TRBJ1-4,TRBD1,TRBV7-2,TGTGCCAGCAGATCCCGGGACAGCCTGTTTTTT,CASRSRDSLFF
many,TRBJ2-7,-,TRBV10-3,TGTGCCATCAGTGAGGGACGCGACGAGCAGTACTTC,CAISEGRDEQYF
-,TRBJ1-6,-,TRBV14,TGTGCCAGCAGTTTGTCGGGGATTACCGTTCTTTCACCCCTCCACTTT,CASSLSGITVLSPLHF
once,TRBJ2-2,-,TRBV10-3,TGTGCCACCTCTGCATCAGGGGAGCTGTTTTTT,CATSASGELFF
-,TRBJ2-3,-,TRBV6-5,TGTGCCAGCAGGGACGGCCAAAGCACAGATACGCAGTATTTT,CASRDGQSTDTQYF
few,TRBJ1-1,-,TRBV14,TGTGCCAGCAGCCAAGGCGGGTGGAACACTGAAGCTTTCTTT,CASSQGGWNTEAFF
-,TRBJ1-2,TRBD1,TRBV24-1,TGTGCCACCAGTGATCAACAGGGGAGCAACTATGGCTACACCTTC,CATSDQQGSNYGYTF
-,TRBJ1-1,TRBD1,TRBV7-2,TGTGCCAGCAGCCCCACAGGGGGCTCTTACACTGAAGCTCTCTTT,CASSPTGGSYTEALF
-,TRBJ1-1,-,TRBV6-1,TGTGCCAGCAGTGATTTACGATCACAACAAAACACTGAAACTTTCTTT,CASSDLRSQQNTETFF
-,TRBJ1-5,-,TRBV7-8,TGTGCCAGCAGCCGGGACCATCAGCCCCAGCATTTT,CASSRDHQPQHF
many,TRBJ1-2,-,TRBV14,TGTGCCAGCAGCCCGCGGGGGCAGCGCTATGGCTACACCTTC,CASSPRGQRYGYTF
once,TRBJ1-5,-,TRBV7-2,TGTGCCAGCAGCTCCCAGGCGCAGCCCCAGCATTTT,CASSSQAQPQHF
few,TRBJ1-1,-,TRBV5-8,TGTGCCAGCAGCTTGGAACAGTTTCGAGGATCCACTGAAGCTTTCTTT,CASSLEQFRGSTEAFF
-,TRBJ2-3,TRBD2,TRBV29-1,TGCAGCGTCTCGCGGGGGAGCACAGATACGCAGTATTTT,CSVSRGSTDTQYF
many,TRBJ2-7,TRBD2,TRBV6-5,TGTGCCACCGGACTAGCGGGACGCGAGCAGTACTTC,CATGLAGREQYF
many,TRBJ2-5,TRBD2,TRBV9,TGTGCCAGCAGCGACACTAGCGGGGGGTCGCAGACCCAGTACTTC,CASSDTSGGSQTQYF
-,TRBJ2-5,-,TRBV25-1,TGTGCCAGCAGTGAATCCGGGGGGACCCAGTACTTC,CASSESGGTQYF
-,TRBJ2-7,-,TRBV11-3,TGTGCCAGCAGCCGAAACCTGGGCGAGCAGTACTTC,CASSRNLGEQYF
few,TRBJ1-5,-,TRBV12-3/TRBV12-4,TGTGCCAGCAGGTTAACAGCGAACAATCAGCCCCAGCATTTT,CASRLTANNQPQHF
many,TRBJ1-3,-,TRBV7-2,TGTGCCAGCAGCTTAGCGCCCGGGAACACCATATATTTT,CASSLAPGNTIYF
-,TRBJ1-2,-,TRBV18,TGTGCCAGCTCAGGGCAGTCTCGATATGGCTACACCTTC,CASSGQSRYGYTF
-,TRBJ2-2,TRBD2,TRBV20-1,TGCGGGAGGCGGGAGCCTGGCGGGGAGCTGTTTTTT,CGRREPGGELFF
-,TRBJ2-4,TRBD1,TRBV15,TGTGCCACCAGCAGAGGGATCGGGACAGGGTACATTCAGTACTTC,CATSRGIGTGYIQYF
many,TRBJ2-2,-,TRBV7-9,TGTGCCAGCAGCTTGACAGCCCCGGGCGCAGGGAACACCGGGGAGCTGTTTTTT,CASSLTAPGAGNTGELFF
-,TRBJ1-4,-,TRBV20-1,TGCAGTGCCCTGGAGTTTGCAACTAATGAAAAACTGTTTTTT,CSALEFATNEKLFF
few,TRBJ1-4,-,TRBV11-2,TGTGCCAGCAGCTTAGTGTTGGGGTCAACTAATGAAAAACTGTTTTTT,CASSLVLGSTNEKLFF